Described below is a single T cell receptor beta chain sequence and its context. It lacks a known antigen. Per-base qualities were not stored, and no clone one base away is much larger. Trimming removed 0 bases from V and 2 bases from J, leaving 16 bases between the germline ends. The CDR3 has 17 amino acids, counting the end cysteine and phenylalanine. Kept here is only the CDR3 DNA, which spans 51 bases and is read in frame from base 1. Sequences ENHRY (CDR1) and SYGVKD (CDR2) are obtained from the germline V gene. The sample comes from a study of cytomegalovirus exposure and HLA in healthy donors (dated by TCRdb to 2015 to 2018). Broadly, across the study: An earlier analysis of approximately 600 of the donors reported about 250 Gb of sequence data and about 100 million unique TCR beta sequences from 150 million to 200 million T cells. A later analysis re-analyzed previously published TCR beta repertoires from 666 donors and added high-resolution HLA genotyping to study TCR occurrence patterns. Along with the roughly 670-subject first cohort, a separate validation cohort of over a hundred different subjects was used. Every repertoire in the discovery cohort had been generated on one and the same sequencing platform. About 300 gigabases of sequencing data and around 88 million unique TCR sequences made up an early release that covered several hundred HLA-typed donors. An earlier analysis of some 500 of the donors applied high-throughput TCR beta sequencing to assess whether each TCR beta V gene segment acted as functional or pseudogenic. A later genetic analysis used genome-wide SNP genotypes for about 60% of the 666 donors, treating that subset as a discovery cohort. Rather than drawing on any new phenotypic data, the later analysis identified candidate immune exposures from TCR beta sequences and the way those sequences occurred across donors. Typing coverage varied by locus: roughly 629-630 donors for A, B, C, DRB1 and DQB1; approximately 500 for DQA1; 600 to 610 for DPA1; approximately 490 for DPB1. The aim of the study was to test whether cataloging public T cell receptors could identify signatures of past pathogen exposure. Across approximately 420 genotyped donors of the cohort, an average of about 220,000 unique TCR beta nucleotide sequences per donor were sequenced, and approximately 19% of those sequences were non-productive. HLA typing included class I and class II loci at four-digit resolution. Donor age, sex, ethnicity and CMV serostatus were collected together with the repertoire data. Five DR-DQ haplotypes were treated as single units for association and clustering because of strong linkage in the cohort. The genetic ancestry cluster associated with self-reported Caucasian donors included over 65% of the roughly 400 genotyped donors. The T cell repertoires of under 700 subjects were profiled by immunosequencing and related to cytomegalovirus serostatus. To predict cytomegalovirus infection status, the study brought together high-throughput TCR immunosequencing, statistical association of individual TCRs with disease status, and machine learning. Results and caveats for the whole study, not just this receptor: Correlated functional status among segregating V segments might reflect linkage disequilibrium, but an unknown experimental factor could not be ruled out. Assigning TCR associations to individual alleles was difficult when HLA alleles, especially DR and DQ, strongly co-occurred. While some public TCRs were present in many individuals, most TCR sequences turned up only very rarely across donors. An association between a missense DCLRE1C variant and V-gene and J-gene trimming of TCR beta chains was found in a later genetic analysis and replicated in an independent cohort. The only immune exposure information available for the cohort was CMV serostatus. A later analysis found that HLA-associated TCR beta chains were more clonally expanded and had lower generation probabilities than equally common non-associated chains. In the study, about 150 TCR beta chains were listed as associated with cytomegalovirus. Broadly in line with IMGT annotations, most TCR beta V segments showed up in productive rearrangements about 90% or about 30% of the time in an earlier analysis of 450 to 750 of the donors. Sequencing depth was assumed to be roughly uniform across donors in the presence/absence analyses, though that assumption may not hold. A later analysis found that most CMV-associated TCR beta chains appeared HLA-restricted, with HLA associations seemingly driven largely by CMV exposure. Compared with the approximately 710-donor mean, donors in an Asian-associated ancestry cluster had fewer N-insertions in productive TCRs, according to a later genetic analysis. In a later analysis, TCR association rates were found to vary across HLA loci, with the most associated TCRs seen for DRB1 alleles and the fewest for HLA-C alleles. In vitro tests confirmed that a few of the cytomegalovirus-associated TCR beta chains recognize cytomegalovirus antigens. The 87-base-pair reads could not distinguish some IMGT-functional V segments, including TRBV6-2 and TRBV6-3, so those segments were excluded. The classifier was reported to diagnose cytomegalovirus status with high specificity and sensitivity in both the original cohort and the validation cohort. This cohort had only TCR beta chains sequenced, and the lack of alpha or paired-chain data limited which features could be detected. Specific HLA alleles were associated with more than 15,000 TCR beta sequences at a false discovery rate of 0.05 in a later analysis. Because HLA typing was unavailable for some donors at each locus, only the typed subset was used in association tests. The authors suggested that the approach could potentially be generalized to other disease states and immunological phenotypes. Because counts were too low, 15 to 20 rarely observed V segments, including chromosome 9 orphons, were excluded from the earlier analysis of some 540 of the donors. A further reported finding was that TCR beta sequences accurately predicted the HLA-A and HLA-B alleles for most subjects in the first cohort. The sequencing pipeline was judged likely to have produced a cluster of highly shared sequence variants as a technical artifact. According to a later analysis, parvovirus B19, influenza, CMV and Epstein-Barr virus appeared linked to several top co-occurrence clusters.

In total, around 600 healthy bone marrow donors made up the cohort. Cohort members were all nominally healthy when sampled, although unrecorded immune exposures were likely present. The donor tested CMV seropositive and was one of the 289 seropositive cohort members. A peripheral blood sample was collected from each donor, and TCR beta sequencing was performed on peripheral blood mononuclear cells. Genomic DNA extraction from the blood cell samples was performed with the Qiagen DNeasy Blood Extraction Kit. Libraries were constructed by the immunoSEQ multiplex PCR assay. The multiplex PCR relied on a mix of 60 forward primers for TCR Vbeta segments and 13 reverse primers for TCR Jbeta segments. The CDR3 region of rearranged TCR beta genes was amplified from genomic DNA by a multiplex PCR assay. The Illumina HiSeq System was used to sequence the amplified TCR beta libraries as 87-base-pair reads. Per the source publication's procedure: In a later analysis, around 80 million unique TCR beta chains were counted across the 666 repertoires, and roughly 10 million of these chains were shared by at least two donors. To remove PCR and sequencing errors, raw reads were error-corrected and collapsed into unique sequences using a nearest-neighbor algorithm that merged closely related sequences. Alignment of CDR3 sequences to IMGT reference sequences was used to assign V, D and J gene segments. For a sequence to be retained, a match of at least six nucleotides to both a V gene segment and a J gene segment was required. A rearrangement was called productive if the CDR3 had no stop codons and remained in frame with V and J, and every other rearrangement was called non-productive. CDR3 was defined according to IMGT convention as the region running from the second conserved V-encoded cysteine to the conserved J-encoded phenylalanine. In an earlier analysis of more than 550 of the donors, sequences lacking an unambiguous match to a single V gene segment were excluded. In an earlier analysis of about 590 of the donors, a V segment was called functional when productive rearrangements were above 56.7%, and segregating when the standard deviation between donors exceeded 5%. A statistical classification framework was built to diagnose cytomegalovirus status from the catalog of TCR beta chain sequences. A later analysis assigned V and J genes by comparing TCR nucleotide sequences with IMGT/GENE-DB human TR gene sequences. The TCRdist pipeline was used in a later analysis to assign CDR3 sequences and most-parsimonious VDJ recombination scenarios. In a later analysis, each TCR beta chain was defined by its CDR3 amino acid sequence together with its V-gene family, and reads lacking a unique V-gene family were excluded. To address suspected cross-contamination and a sequencing artifact, a later analysis removed over 500 highly shared, low-generation-probability nucleotide sequences. In a later analysis, a clonal expansion index was calculated for each public chain from normalized within-repertoire ranks of inferred template counts. In a later analysis, generation probabilities were computed with a VDJ recombination model fitted to out-of-frame rearrangements, and the resulting probabilities were checked against IGoR. Hypergeometric tests were used in a later analysis to score TCR-TCR, TCR-HLA and TCR-CMV co-occurrence, with a repertoire-size bias correction applied to the TCR pairs. False discovery rates were estimated in a later analysis by permuting HLA or CMV assignments 20 times. In a later analysis, co-occurring TCRs were grouped using DBSCAN, and TCRdist sequence similarity was added for clustering within HLA-allele-positive subsets. Repertoires with fewer than 30,000 or more than 120,000 public chains, plus five repertoires with anomalous nucleotide sharing, were excluded from co-occurrence clustering. TCRdb's version of the immuneACCESS table is confined to in-frame rearrangements and falls short of the full clone set. An unresolved V gene accounts for under half of the shortfall where checked; the remainder is of unknown origin. That table supplies the V and J calls and clone size; D and trimming were determined from the DNA. Present in this sample are over 100,000 clones, around 9% of which were seen just once. The ten largest make up 5.5% to 8% of the sample.

This chain is built from TRBV10-3 and TRBJ1-2; D gene: possibly TRBD1, on 5 matching bases. Sequenced input: PBMCs. The sequence was obtained from a woman between 40 and 50 years old in good health and CMV-seropositive. The DNA is as follows: TGTGCCATCAGTGAGTCGGGGCCGACTTCTTTGAACTATGGCTACACCTTC. It translates as CAISESGPTSLNYGYTF.